The clone carrying this T cell receptor (beta chain) occurred once. The same CDR3 can be traced to other DNA sequences in this sample. This record comes from a study of siplizumab effects on memory and regulatory T cells. Per sample, the assay covered approximately 91,000 TCR templates. Some clones are missing from TCRdb's copy, which holds only in-frame ones; the method was immunoSEQ multiplex PCR. The sample carries 95,000 to 100,000 clones, 92% recorded once. Germline CDR1 is LGHNT and CDR2 is FRNRAP. This CDR3 spans 15 amino acids. V gave up 6 bases and J gave up 3 bases, with 17 bases separating them.

The sequence was collected from a human donor in good health. The chain combines TRBV12-5 with TRBJ1-1; a possible D gene is TRBD1 (5 bases). Sequencing input: non-Treg CD4+ T cells sorted from blood. The CDR3 sequence: CASGPLGGGDTEAFF. CDR3 DNA sequence: TGTGCTAGTGGGCCCCTGGGGGGGGGAGACACTGAAGCTTTCTTT. The full variable domain, rest sourced from reference TRBV12-5 and TRBJ1-1, is DARVTQTPRHKVTEMGQEVTMRCQPILGHNTVFWYRQTMMQGLELLAYFRNRAPLDDSGMPKDRFSAEMPDATLATLKIQPSEPRDSAVYFCASGPLGGGDTEAFFGQGTRLTVV.